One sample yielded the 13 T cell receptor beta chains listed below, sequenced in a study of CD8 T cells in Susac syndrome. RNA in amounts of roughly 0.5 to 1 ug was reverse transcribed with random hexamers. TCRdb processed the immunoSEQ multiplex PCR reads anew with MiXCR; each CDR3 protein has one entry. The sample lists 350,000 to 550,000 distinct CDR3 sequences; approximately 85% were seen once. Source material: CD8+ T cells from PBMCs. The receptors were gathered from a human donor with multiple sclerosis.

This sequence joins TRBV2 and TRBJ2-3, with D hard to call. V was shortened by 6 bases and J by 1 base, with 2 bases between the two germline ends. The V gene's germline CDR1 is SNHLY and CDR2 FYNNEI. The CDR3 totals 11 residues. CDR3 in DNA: TGTGCCAGCAGGCGCACAGATACGCAGTATTTT. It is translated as CASRRTDTQYF. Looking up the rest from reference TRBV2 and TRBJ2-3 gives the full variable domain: EPEVTQTPSHQVTQMGQEVILRCVPISNHLYFYWYRQILGQKVEFLVSFYNNEISEKSEIFDDQFSVERPDGSNFTLKIRSTKLEDSAMYFCASRRTDTQYFGPGTRLTVL.

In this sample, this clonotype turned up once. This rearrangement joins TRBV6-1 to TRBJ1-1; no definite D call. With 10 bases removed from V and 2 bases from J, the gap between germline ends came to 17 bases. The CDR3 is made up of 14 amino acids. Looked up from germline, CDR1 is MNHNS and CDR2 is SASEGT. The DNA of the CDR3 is TGTGCCATCAACGGGGAGCTAGTAAACACTGAAGCTTTCTTT. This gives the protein CAINGELVNTEAFF.

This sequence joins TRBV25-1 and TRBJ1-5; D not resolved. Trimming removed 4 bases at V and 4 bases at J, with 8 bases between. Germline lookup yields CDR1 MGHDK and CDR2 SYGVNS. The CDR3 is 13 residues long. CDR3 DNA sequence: TGTGCCAGCAGTGCGGACTTAAATCAGCCCCAGCATTTT. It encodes CASSADLNQPQHF. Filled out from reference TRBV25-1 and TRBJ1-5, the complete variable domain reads EADIYQTPRYLVIGTGKKITLECSQTMGHDKMYWYQQDPGMELHLIHYSYGVNSTEKGDLSSESTVSRIRTEHFPLTLESARPSHTSQYLCASSADLNQPQHFGDGTRLSIL.

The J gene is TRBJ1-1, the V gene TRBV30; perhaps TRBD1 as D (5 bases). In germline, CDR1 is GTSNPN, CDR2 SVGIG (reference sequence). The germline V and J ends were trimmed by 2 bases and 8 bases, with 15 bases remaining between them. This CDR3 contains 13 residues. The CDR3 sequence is CAWSTSQGPEAFF. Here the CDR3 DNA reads TGTGCCTGGAGTACTTCCCAGGGTCCGGAAGCTTTCTTT. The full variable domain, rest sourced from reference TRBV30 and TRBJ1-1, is SQTIHQWPATLVQPVGSPLSLECTVEGTSNPNLYWYRQAAGRGLQLLFYSVGIGQISSEVPQNLSASRPQDRQFILSSKKLLLSDSGFYLCAWSTSQGPEAFFGQGTRLTVV.

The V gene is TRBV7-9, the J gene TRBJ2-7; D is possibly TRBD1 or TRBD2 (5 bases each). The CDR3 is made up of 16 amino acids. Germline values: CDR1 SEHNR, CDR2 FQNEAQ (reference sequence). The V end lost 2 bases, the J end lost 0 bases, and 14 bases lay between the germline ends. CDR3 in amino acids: CASSLQGDISSYEQYF. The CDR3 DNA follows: TGTGCCAGCAGCTTACAGGGAGATATAAGCTCCTACGAGCAGTACTTC.

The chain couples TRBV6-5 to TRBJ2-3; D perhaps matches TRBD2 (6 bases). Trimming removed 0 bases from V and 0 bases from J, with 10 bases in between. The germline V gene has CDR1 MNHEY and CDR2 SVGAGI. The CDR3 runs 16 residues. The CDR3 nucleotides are TGTGCCAGCAGTTACTCCCCCGGGACTAGCACAGATACGCAGTATTTT. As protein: CASSYSPGTSTDTQYF.

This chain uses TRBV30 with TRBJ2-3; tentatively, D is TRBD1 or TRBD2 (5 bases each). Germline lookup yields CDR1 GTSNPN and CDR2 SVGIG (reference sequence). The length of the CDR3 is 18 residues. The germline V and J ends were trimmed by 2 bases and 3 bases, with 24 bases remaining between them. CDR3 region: CAWSLKGRVERGTDTQYF. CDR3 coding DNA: TGTGCCTGGAGTCTAAAGGGTAGGGTTGAGAGGGGAACAGATACGCAGTATTTT.

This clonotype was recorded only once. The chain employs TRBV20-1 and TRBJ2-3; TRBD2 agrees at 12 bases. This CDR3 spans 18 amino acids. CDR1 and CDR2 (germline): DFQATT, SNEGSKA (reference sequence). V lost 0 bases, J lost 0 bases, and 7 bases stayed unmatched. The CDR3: CSARDTLAGGPSTDTQYF. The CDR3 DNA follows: TGCAGTGCTAGAGATACACTAGCGGGGGGCCCTAGCACAGATACGCAGTATTTT.

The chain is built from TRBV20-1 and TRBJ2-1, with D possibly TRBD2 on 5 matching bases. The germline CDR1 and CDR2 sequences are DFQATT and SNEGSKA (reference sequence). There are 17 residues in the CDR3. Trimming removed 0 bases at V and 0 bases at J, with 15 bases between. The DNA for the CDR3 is TGCAGTGCTAGAGATAGTCGGGATCGGAACTCCTACAATGAGCAGTTCTTC. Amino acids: CSARDSRDRNSYNEQFF.

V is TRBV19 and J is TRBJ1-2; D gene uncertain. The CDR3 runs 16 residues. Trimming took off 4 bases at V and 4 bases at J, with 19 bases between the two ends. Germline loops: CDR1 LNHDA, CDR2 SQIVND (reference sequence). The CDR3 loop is CASSTAPLGNSYGYTF. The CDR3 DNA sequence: TGTGCCAGTAGTACGGCCCCTCTGGGAAATAGCTATGGCTACACCTTC.

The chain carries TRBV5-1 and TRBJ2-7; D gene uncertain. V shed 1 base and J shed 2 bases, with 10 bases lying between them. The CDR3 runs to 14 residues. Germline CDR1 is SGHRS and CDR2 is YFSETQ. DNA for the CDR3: TGCGCCAGCAGCTTGCGGGTTGGCCCCTACGAGCAGTACTTC. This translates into CASSLRVGPYEQYF.

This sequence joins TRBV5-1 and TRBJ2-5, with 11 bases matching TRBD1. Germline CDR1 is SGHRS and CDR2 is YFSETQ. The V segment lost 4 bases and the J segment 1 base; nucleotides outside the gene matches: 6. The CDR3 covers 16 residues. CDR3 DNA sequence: TGCGCCAGCAGCGATGGACAGGGGGCATCCCAAGAGACCCAGTACTTC. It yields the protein CASSDGQGASQETQYF.

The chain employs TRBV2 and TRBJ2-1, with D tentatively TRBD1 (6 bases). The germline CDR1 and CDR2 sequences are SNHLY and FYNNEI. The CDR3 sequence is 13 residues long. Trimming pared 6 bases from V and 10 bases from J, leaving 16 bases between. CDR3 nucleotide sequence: TGTGCCAGCAGCGCGGACAGTTGGAAGGAGCAGTTCTTC. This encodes CASSADSWKEQFF. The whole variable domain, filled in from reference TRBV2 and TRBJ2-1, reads EPEVTQTPSHQVTQMGQEVILRCVPISNHLYFYWYRQILGQKVEFLVSFYNNEISEKSEIFDDQFSVERPDGSNFTLKIRSTKLEDSAMYFCASSADSWKEQFFGPGTRLTVL.